What follows describes a single T cell receptor (beta chain). This entry belongs to a study of cytotoxic CD8 clonotypes in ibrutinib-treated CLL. Sequenced by immunoSEQ multiplex PCR; TCRdb stores in-frame clones only, minus some. The sample has fewer than 45,000 clones; 71% are singletons. The CDR3 runs 17 residues. V gave up 2 bases and J gave up 1 base, with 18 bases separating them. The germline gives CDR1 SGHRS, CDR2 YFSETQ. This chain connects TRBV5-1 to TRBJ1-2, with D uncertain. This clonotype originated in a human donor with chronic lymphocytic leukemia. The sequencing used PBMCs, collected at disease progression, from a patient treated with ibrutinib. The CDR3 loop reads CASSFGQIHGFNYGYTF. The CDR3 nucleotides are TGCGCCAGCAGCTTCGGGCAGATTCACGGCTTTAACTATGGCTACACCTTC.